The 21 T cell receptor beta chains in this list originate from one sample, sequenced in a study of HIV-infected patients and healthy controls. 400 to 550 ng RNA was reverse transcribed with alpha and beta constant-region primers. Alpha and beta chain libraries were made separately by chain-specific third strand synthesis with multiplexing indices. TCRdb called the 5' RACE reads again in MiXCR, with one record for every CDR3 protein. Of about 3,800 distinct CDR3 sequences in the sample, roughly 8.5% were seen once. Antiretroviral therapy had run roughly three months, about 14 weeks, before follow-up blood collection. Whole blood was used without fractionation, so all unsorted peripheral T cells were included. The material was blood, obtained during antiretroviral therapy. The origin of the receptors is an adult with HIV infection.

By proportion, this clonotype is medium-sized (0.01 to 0.1%). The CDR3 reads CSARSWTEPYEQYF. The CDR3 DNA reads as TGCAGTGCTAGATCCTGGACAGAGCCCTACGAGCAGTACTTC. The chain uses TRBV20-1 and TRBJ2-7, with a possible D match to TRBD1 (6 bases). Deletions cut 2 bases from V and 2 bases from J, with 13 bases between. Germline V gives CDR1 DFQATT, CDR2 SNEGSKA (reference sequence). The CDR3 totals 14 residues.

V usage is TRBV7-2 and J usage is TRBJ2-1; D is possibly TRBD1 (6 bases). The CDR3 covers 12 residues. CDR1 and CDR2 from the germline V gene are SGHTA and FQGNSA. The V gene lost 8 bases and the J gene lost 7 bases, with 12 bases spanning the gap. Written as DNA, the CDR3 is TGTGCCAGCTCAACAGGGCAGAATGAGCAGTTCTTC. Its translation: CASSTGQNEQFF. Combining the CDR3 with reference TRBV7-2 and TRBJ2-1 gives the whole variable domain GAGVSQSPSNKVTEKGKDVELRCDPISGHTALYWYRQSLGQGLEFLIYFQGNSAPDKSGLPSDRFSAERTGGSVSTLTIQRTQQEDSAVYLCASSTGQNEQFFGPGTRLTVL.

The sample holds many counts of this clonotype. The CDR3 DNA is TGTGCCAGCAGTCCAGCCTCCGACAGCCGCTCGGGCACCGGGGAGCTGTTTTTT. Translating gives CASSPASDSRSGTGELFF. The rearrangement uses TRBV28 and TRBJ2-2; D possibly corresponds to TRBD1 (5 bases). The V end lost 5 bases, the J end lost 4 bases, and 23 bases lay between the germline ends. The CDR3 is made up of 18 amino acids. Germline CDR1 reads MDHEN; CDR2 reads SYDVKM. Complete variable domain (other parts from reference TRBV28 and TRBJ2-2): DVKVTQSSRYLVKRTGEKVFLECVQDMDHENMFWYRQDPGLGLRLIYFSYDVKMKEKGDIPEGYSVSREKKERFSLILESASTNQTSMYLCASSPASDSRSGTGELFFGEGSRLTVL.

The chain carries TRBV7-9 and TRBJ2-1; TRBD2 matches at 10 bases. The CDR3 loop spans 13 amino acids. CDR1 and CDR2 (germline): SEHNR, FQNEAQ (reference sequence). J was trimmed by 15 bases and V by 5 bases; bases with no gene match: 10. In DNA, the CDR3 is TGTGCCAGCAGCCCTACAAGCGGGGGGGCTCGGTTCTTC. Protein sequence: CASSPTSGGARFF.

This clonotype is termed medium-sized (0.01 to 0.1%). The chain couples TRBV7-9 to TRBJ2-5; D tentatively fits TRBD1 or TRBD2 (5 bases each). Germline values: CDR1 SEHNR, CDR2 FQNEAQ (reference sequence). The CDR3 contains 14 residues. Trimming removed 8 bases at V and 0 bases at J, with 13 bases between. The CDR3 reads CASLKTGHQETQYF. CDR3 nucleotide sequence: TGTGCCAGCCTTAAGACGGGACACCAAGAGACCCAGTACTTC.

By frequency in the sample, this clonotype is medium-sized. V and J are TRBV6-5 and TRBJ1-5; D may be TRBD1 (5 bases). Deletions cut 6 bases from V and 7 bases from J, with 16 bases between. The CDR3 has 14 residues. Germline assignment: CDR1 MNHEY and CDR2 SVGAGI. This CDR3 reads CASSSLQGGQPQHF. Written as DNA, the CDR3 is TGTGCCAGCAGCTCTCTCCAGGGTGGCCAGCCCCAGCATTTT.

This clonotype is medium-sized by share. This rearrangement joins TRBV7-2 to TRBJ2-7; 9 bases are shared with TRBD2. V trimming: 3 bases; J trimming: 7 bases; junction bases outside the gene matches: 16. This CDR3 is 17 amino acids long. Germline V gene lookup returns CDR1 SGHTA and CDR2 FQGNSA. DNA of the CDR3: TGTGCCAGCAGCTTTCCACGCCTGGCTAGCGGGGTCTTAGAGCAGTACTTC. This translates into CASSFPRLASGVLEQYF.

By sample share, this clonotype is large. This chain links TRBV2 with TRBJ2-5, with unresolved D. V was cut by 5 bases and J by 3 bases, with 7 bases left in between. The CDR3 has 12 amino acids. Per the germline V gene, CDR1 is SNHLY and CDR2 is FYNNEI. In nucleotides, the CDR3 is TGTGCCAGCAGTATTACAGAAGAGACCCAGTACTTC. Translation gives CASSITEETQYF. The full variable domain, its missing parts supplied by reference TRBV2 and TRBJ2-5, is EPEVTQTPSHQVTQMGQEVILRCVPISNHLYFYWYRQILGQKVEFLVSFYNNEISEKSEIFDDQFSVERPDGSNFTLKIRSTKLEDSAMYFCASSITEETQYFGPGTRLLVL.

By share, this clonotype ranks as large. The chain joins TRBV10-3 to TRBJ2-7, with D perhaps assigned TRBD1 or TRBD2 (5 bases each). From germline, CDR1 is ENHRY and CDR2 SYGVKD. This CDR3 is built from 12 residues. V lost 4 bases and J lost 6, with 10 bases in between. The CDR3, as DNA: TGTGCCATCAGTGGGGACGAGGGCGAGCAGTACGTC. Its translation is CAISGDEGEQYV.

This clonotype was found many times. The chain joins TRBV6-5 to TRBJ2-2; 8 nucleotides align to TRBD1. The CDR3 extends over 13 amino acids. V lost 8 bases to trimming and J lost 7 bases; unmatched junction nucleotides: 6. Germline loops: CDR1 MNHEY, CDR2 SVGAGI. The CDR3 loop is CASSQGAGGELFF. CDR3 DNA: TGTGCCAGCTCGCAGGGGGCAGGCGGGGAGCTGTTTTTT.

This clonotype was detected many times. The chain carries TRBV7-9 and TRBJ2-2; no firm D call. V was trimmed by 0 bases and J by 5 bases, leaving 4 bases between them. Per germline, CDR1 SEHNR and CDR2 FQNEAQ (reference sequence). This CDR3 has 13 residues. CDR3 region: CASSLASTGELFF. The CDR3 nucleotides are TGTGCCAGCAGCTTAGCTTCGACCGGGGAGCTGTTTTTT.

By sample share, this clonotype is medium-sized. The chain recombines TRBV27 with TRBJ1-2, with 7 positions matching TRBD1. Per germline, CDR1 MNHEY and CDR2 SMNVEV (reference sequence). This CDR3 is 15 amino acids long. V lost 2 bases and J lost 4; bases outside the gene matches: 7. The CDR3 is CASSLGAGGIYGYTF. CDR3 DNA: TGTGCCAGCAGTTTAGGGGCAGGGGGAATCTATGGCTACACCTTC.

The sample holds many counts of this clonotype. The chain carries TRBV6-6 and TRBJ2-1; no clear D. Germline loops: CDR1 MNHNY, CDR2 SVGAGI (reference sequence). The CDR3 consists of 17 residues. Trimming removed 2 bases at V and 2 bases at J, with 16 bases between. The CDR3 loop is CASSYASSPGPYNEQFF. CDR3 DNA sequence: TGTGCCAGCAGTTACGCGTCCAGTCCCGGACCCTACAATGAGCAGTTCTTC.

Judged by abundance, this clonotype is medium-sized (0.01 to 0.1%). The gene calls are TRBV7-6 and TRBJ1-6; D is unclear. Trimming removed 0 bases at V and 6 bases at J, with 6 bases between. Looked up from germline, CDR1 is SGHVS and CDR2 is FNYEAQ. This CDR3 has 14 residues. Here the CDR3 reads CASSLANSNSPLHF. DNA of the CDR3: TGTGCCAGCAGCTTAGCGAACAGTAATTCACCCCTCCACTTT.

This clonotype was seen ten or more times. The V and J genes are TRBV21-1 and TRBJ2-1; the table gives TRBD1 as D, unverified against the DNA. TRBV21-1 is given as a pseudogene. The CDR3 loop spans 14 amino acids. The CDR3 here is CASSICEAPNEQFF. The CDR3 nucleotides read TGTGCCAGCAGCATCTGCGAGGCGCCCAATGAGCAGTTCTTC.

By share of the sample, this clonotype is medium-sized. The rearrangement links TRBV5-1 to TRBJ2-5, with no clear D. V was trimmed by 0 bases and J by 5 bases, leaving 8 bases between them. The V gene's germline CDR1 is SGHRS and CDR2 YFSETQ. This CDR3 has 13 amino acids. The DNA of the CDR3 is TGCGCCAGCAGCTTGGCCCGAATGGAGACCCAGTACTTC. Translation gives CASSLARMETQYF. The whole variable domain, filled in from reference TRBV5-1 and TRBJ2-5, reads KAGVTQTPRYLIKTRGQQVTLSCSPISGHRSVSWYQQTPGQGLQFLFEYFSETQRNKGNFPGRFSGRQFSNSRSEMNVSTLELGDSALYLCASSLARMETQYFGPGTRLLVL.

Sample share makes this clonotype medium-sized. The gene calls are TRBV10-1 and TRBJ1-5, with TRBD1 identical over 7 bases. The germline gives CDR1 WNHNN, CDR2 SYGVQD (reference sequence). This CDR3 region has 12 residues. With 6 bases clipped from V and 10 bases from J, the junction kept 6 bases outside the gene matches. CDR3 nucleotide sequence: TGCGCCAGCAGCGCGACAGGGCCACCCCAGCATTTT. It yields the protein CASSATGPPQHF.

This clonotype is categorized as medium-sized (0.01 to 0.1%). This rearrangement joins TRBV6-1 to TRBJ2-5; D gene unclear. With 0 bases removed from V and 3 bases from J, the gap between germline ends came to 8 bases. Germline V CDR1 and CDR2: MNHNS, SASEGT. The CDR3 extends over 14 amino acids. CDR3 region: CASSEAVLEETQYF. Written as DNA, the CDR3 is TGTGCCAGCAGTGAAGCAGTCCTTGAAGAGACCCAGTACTTC.

There are many counts of this clonotype. J is TRBJ2-6 and V is TRBV23-1; TRBD1 agrees at 10 bases. TRBV23-1 is annotated as an ORF whose role is uncertain. The CDR3 totals 19 residues. Unmatched junction bases numbered 13, after V lost 8 bases and J lost 0 bases. The CDR3 DNA reads TGCGCCAGCGGAACGGGACAGGGGCCAAGGCACTCTGGGGCCAACGTCCTGACTTTC. Residues: CASGTGQGPRHSGANVLTF.

In its sample, this clonotype ranks as medium-sized (0.01 to 0.1%). The genes are TRBV12-3 or TRBV12-4 and TRBJ2-5, with D hard to call. The V end lost 3 bases, the J end lost 5 bases, and 7 bases lay between the germline ends. The CDR3 contains 12 residues. This CDR3 is CASSFPEETQYF. The CDR3 bases are TGTGCCAGCAGTTTCCCCGAGGAGACCCAGTACTTC.

Judged by abundance, this clonotype is medium-sized. The J gene is TRBJ1-5, the V gene TRBV10-3, with D unclear. The germline V and J ends were trimmed by 6 bases and 0 bases, with 21 bases remaining between them. Germline V gene sequence: CDR1 ENHRY, CDR2 SYGVKD. The length of the CDR3 is 18 residues. CDR3 in DNA: TGTGCCATCAGCGCCGCGTACGGCGCAGGCGATAGCAATCAGCCCCAGCATTTT. It codes for CAISAAYGAGDSNQPQHF.